The clone carrying this TCR beta chain was picked up one time. What it recognizes is unknown. V was clipped by 3 bases and J by 8 bases, with 14 bases between them. The CDR3 runs to 14 residues. Germline values: CDR1 WSHSY, CDR2 SAAADI. Sequencing used immunoSEQ multiplex PCR; TCRdb keeps in-frame clones, though not all of them. The repertoire includes tens of thousands of clones, around 86% of them detected once, and roughly 8% sits in the top ten. This sample was included in a study of graft-versus-host responses after intestinal transplantation. This clonotype was sampled from a human donor who was the organ donor for an intestinal transplant. The sequences come from unstimulated CD8+ T cells sorted from spleen or lymph node cells, collected before transplant. This chain uses TRBV10-2 with TRBJ2-1; unclear D gene. For the CDR3, the DNA is TGCGCCAGCAGTGACCGGGTCAGTCTCCATGAGCAGTTCTTC. Residues: CASSDRVSLHEQFF.